This T cell receptor (beta chain) originates from a study of radiotherapy plus CTLA-4 blockade in lung cancer. Across the study: Across the patients, objective responses occurred in approximately 19%, and disease control in under 35%. Broader study findings: After radiotherapy and ipilimumab, tumor-derived clones expanded in peripheral blood. Among reported predictors of response, early blood T cell clone dynamics with interferon-beta performed best.

There are 12 residues in the CDR3. The ends were cut back, 6 bases at V and 5 bases at J, with 11 bases in the middle. Germline assignment: CDR1 MNHEY and CDR2 SMNVEV (reference sequence). For this clone: Its matching antigen is unknown.

It was focal radiation plus CTLA-4 blockade with ipilimumab that patients with chemo-refractory metastatic non-small-cell lung cancer received. TCRdb's copy holds only in-frame clones and misses some; the assay was immunoSEQ multiplex PCR. The sample holds 70,000 to 95,000 clones, approximately 82% seen once. The TCR comes from a human donor with non-small cell lung cancer that progressed on radiotherapy plus ipilimumab. The chain uses TRBV27 and TRBJ2-7, with D perhaps TRBD1 (5 bases). Sequencing used peripheral blood, obtained from a patient treated with radiotherapy plus ipilimumab. CDR3 DNA: TGTGCCAGCAGGGACGACAGTAACGAGCAGTACTTC. Translating it yields CASRDDSNEQYF.